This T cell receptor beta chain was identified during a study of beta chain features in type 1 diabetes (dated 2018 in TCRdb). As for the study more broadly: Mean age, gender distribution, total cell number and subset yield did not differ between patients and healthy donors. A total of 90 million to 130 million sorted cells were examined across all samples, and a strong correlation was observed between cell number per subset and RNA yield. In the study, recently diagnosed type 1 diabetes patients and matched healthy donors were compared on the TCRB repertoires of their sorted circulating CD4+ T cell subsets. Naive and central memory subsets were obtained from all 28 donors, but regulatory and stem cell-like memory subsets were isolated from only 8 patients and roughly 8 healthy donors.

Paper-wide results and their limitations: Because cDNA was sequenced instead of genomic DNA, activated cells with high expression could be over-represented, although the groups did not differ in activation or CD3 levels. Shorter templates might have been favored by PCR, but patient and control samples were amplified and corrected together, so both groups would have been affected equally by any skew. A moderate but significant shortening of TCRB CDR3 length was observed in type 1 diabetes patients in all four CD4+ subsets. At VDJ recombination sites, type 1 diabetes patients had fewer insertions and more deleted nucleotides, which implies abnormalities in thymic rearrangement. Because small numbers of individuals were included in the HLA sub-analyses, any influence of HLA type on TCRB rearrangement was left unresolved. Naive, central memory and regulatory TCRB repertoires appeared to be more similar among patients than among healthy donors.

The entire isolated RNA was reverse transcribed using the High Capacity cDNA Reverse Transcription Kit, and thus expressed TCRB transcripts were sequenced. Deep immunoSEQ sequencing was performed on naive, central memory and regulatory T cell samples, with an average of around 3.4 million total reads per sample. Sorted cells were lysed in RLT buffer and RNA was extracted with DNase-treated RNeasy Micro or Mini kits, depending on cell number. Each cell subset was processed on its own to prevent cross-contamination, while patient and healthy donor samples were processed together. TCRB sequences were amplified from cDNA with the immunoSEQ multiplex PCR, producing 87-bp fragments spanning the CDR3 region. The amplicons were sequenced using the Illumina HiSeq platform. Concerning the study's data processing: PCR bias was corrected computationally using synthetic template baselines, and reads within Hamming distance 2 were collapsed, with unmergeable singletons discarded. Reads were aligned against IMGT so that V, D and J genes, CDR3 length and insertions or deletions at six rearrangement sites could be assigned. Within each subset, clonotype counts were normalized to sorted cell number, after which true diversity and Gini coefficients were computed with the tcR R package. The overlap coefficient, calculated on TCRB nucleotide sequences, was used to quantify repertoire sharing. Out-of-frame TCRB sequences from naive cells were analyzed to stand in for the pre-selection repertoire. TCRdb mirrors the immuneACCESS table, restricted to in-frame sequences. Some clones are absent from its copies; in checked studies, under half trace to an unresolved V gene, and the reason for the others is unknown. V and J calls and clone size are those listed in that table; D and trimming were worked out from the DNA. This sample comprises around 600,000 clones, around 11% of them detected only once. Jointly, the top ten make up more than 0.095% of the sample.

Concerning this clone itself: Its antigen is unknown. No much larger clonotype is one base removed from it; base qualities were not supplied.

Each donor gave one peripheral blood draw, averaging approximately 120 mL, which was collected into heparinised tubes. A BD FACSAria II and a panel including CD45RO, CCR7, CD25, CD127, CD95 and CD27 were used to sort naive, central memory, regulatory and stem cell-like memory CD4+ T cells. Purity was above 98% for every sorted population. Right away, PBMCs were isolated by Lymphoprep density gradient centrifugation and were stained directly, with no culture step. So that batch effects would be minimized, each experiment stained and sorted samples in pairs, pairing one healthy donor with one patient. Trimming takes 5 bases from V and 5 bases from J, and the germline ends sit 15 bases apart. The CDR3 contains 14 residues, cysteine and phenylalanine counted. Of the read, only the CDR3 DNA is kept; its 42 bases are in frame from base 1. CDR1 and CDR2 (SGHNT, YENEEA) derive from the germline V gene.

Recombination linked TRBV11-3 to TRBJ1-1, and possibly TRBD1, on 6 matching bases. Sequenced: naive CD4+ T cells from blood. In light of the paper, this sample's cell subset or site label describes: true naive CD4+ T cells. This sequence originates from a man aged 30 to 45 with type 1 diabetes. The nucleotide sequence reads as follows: TGTGCCAGCAGCCCTCTGGGGGGGGCAACTGAAGCTTTCTTT. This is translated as CASSPLGGATEAFF.